The clone carrying this TCR beta chain was seen a handful of times. What it binds is not known. Germline V gene lookup returns CDR1 SQVTM and CDR2 ANQGSEA. The CDR3 covers 14 residues. V was cut by 4 bases and J by 0 bases, with 9 bases left in between. Sorting based on CD45RO/CCR7/CD25/CD127/CD95/CD27 separated CD4+ naive, central memory, regulatory and stem cell-like memory cells. This entry belongs to a study of beta chain features in type 1 diabetes. Across the study: Cell yields, gender and age were similar in healthy donors and patients. General observations from the study: When Type 1 diabetes patients were examined, their TCRB CDR3s proved moderately but significantly shorter in all four CD4+ subsets.

Isolated RNA was reverse transcribed in full, so expressed TCRB transcripts were sequenced. Repertoires were generated with immunoSEQ multiplex PCR, while TCRdb's copy carries only in-frame clones and drops some. The profile shows 300,000 to 400,000 clones, around 10% of them singletons. The chain couples TRBV29-1 to TRBJ2-2, with a possible D match to TRBD1 (6 bases). Sequencing was performed on central memory CD4+ T cells from blood. The TCR was taken from a man aged 30 to 45 with type 1 diabetes. The CDR3 region has the DNA TGCAGCGTTGTCGACAGGCCGAACACCGGGGAGCTGTTTTTT. This sequence encodes CSVVDRPNTGELFF.